The 4 T cell receptor beta chains in this list originate from one sample, sequenced in a study of T cell repertoires in aging, cancer and after chemotherapy. Amplification of TCR beta used genomic DNA extracted from peripheral blood. Rearranged V-D-J TRB sequences were amplified with a mixed TRB-A/B primer pool. From the multiplex PCR reads, TCRdb called clonotypes with MiXCR, one entry per CDR3 protein. The data contain more than 8,500 distinct CDR3 sequences, roughly two fifths of them singletons. The sample was blood. The receptors shown here come from a human donor in good health.

By share, this clonotype counts as medium-sized. This chain links TRBV29-1 with TRBJ1-2; 8 bases align to TRBD1. The ends lost 3 bases at V and 6 bases at J; junction bases unmatched: 12. The CDR3 length is 15 residues. CDR1 is SQVTM and CDR2 is ANQGSEA in the germline V gene. The CDR3 DNA is TGCAGCGTTGACCTCGGACAGGGCCTAGGACATGGCTACACCTTC. Encoded protein: CSVDLGQGLGHGYTF.

About this clonotype: Sequence at one end of the junction differs from germline and may be a read error. V and J are TRBV6-5 and TRBJ1-2, with 8 positions matching TRBD1. This CDR3 region has 16 residues. The V gene's germline CDR1 is MNHEY and CDR2 SVGAGI. In DNA, the CDR3 is TGTTCCAGCAGCCCCAATTTATCGGACAGGGCCTATGGCTACACCTTC. Translating gives CSSSPNLSDRAYGYTF.

CDR3 sequence (DNA): TGTGCCACCAGTGAAGGGGCGGTGGCCCGCTACGAGCAGTACTTC. Protein sequence: CATSEGAVARYEQYF. The chain employs TRBV24-1 and TRBJ2-7; weak D call: TRBD1 (5 bases). The CDR3 has 15 residues. Germline lookup yields CDR1 KGHDR and CDR2 SFDVKD. V was shortened by 4 bases and J by 3 bases, with 15 bases between the two germline ends.

Note on this clonotype: One end of the junction fails to match germline, which may point to a read error. The gene calls are TRBV20-1 and TRBJ2-2; perhaps TRBD2 as D (6 bases). Germline V gives CDR1 DFQATT, CDR2 SNEGSKA (reference sequence). The length of the CDR3 is 15 residues. DNA for the CDR3: TGCAGTGCCAGAGGGTTGGGACGGGAGACCGGGGAGCTGTTTTTT. Encoded protein: CSARGLGRETGELFF.